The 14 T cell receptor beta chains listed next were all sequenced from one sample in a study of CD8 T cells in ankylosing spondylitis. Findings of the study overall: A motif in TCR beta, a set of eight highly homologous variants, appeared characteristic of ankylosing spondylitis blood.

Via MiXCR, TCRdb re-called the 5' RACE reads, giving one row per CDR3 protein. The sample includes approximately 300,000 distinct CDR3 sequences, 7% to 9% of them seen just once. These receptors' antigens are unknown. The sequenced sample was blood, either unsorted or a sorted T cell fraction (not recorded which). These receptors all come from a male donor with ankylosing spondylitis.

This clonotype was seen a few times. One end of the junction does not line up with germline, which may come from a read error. The CDR3 protein is CSTGGRVYEQYF. The CDR3 DNA sequence: TGTTCGACTGGCGGGAGGGTTTACGAGCAGTACTTC. J is TRBJ2-7 and V is TRBV20-1, with 9 bases that match TRBD2. Germline V gene sequence: CDR1 DFQATT, CDR2 SNEGSKA (reference sequence). The CDR3 contains 12 residues.

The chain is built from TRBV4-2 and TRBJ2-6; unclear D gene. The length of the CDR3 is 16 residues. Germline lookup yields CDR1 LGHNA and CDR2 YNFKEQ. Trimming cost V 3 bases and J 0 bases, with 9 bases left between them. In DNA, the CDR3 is TGTGCCAGCAGCCATCCCGGTTTCTCTGGGGCCAACGTCCTGACTTTC. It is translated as CASSHPGFSGANVLTF.

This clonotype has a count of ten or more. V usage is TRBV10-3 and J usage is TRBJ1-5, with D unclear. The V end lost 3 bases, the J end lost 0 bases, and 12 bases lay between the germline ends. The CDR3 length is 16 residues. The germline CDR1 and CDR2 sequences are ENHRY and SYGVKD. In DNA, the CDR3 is TGTGCCATCAGTGATAGAGGGCAGACTAGCAATCAGCCCCAGCATTTT. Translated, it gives CAISDRGQTSNQPQHF.

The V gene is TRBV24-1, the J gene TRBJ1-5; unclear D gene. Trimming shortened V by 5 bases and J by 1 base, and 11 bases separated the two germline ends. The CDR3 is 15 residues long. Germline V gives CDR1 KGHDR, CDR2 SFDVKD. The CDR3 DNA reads TGTGCCACCAGTGGGGCGGAAGGGAGCAATCAGCCCCAGCATTTT. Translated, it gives CATSGAEGSNQPQHF.

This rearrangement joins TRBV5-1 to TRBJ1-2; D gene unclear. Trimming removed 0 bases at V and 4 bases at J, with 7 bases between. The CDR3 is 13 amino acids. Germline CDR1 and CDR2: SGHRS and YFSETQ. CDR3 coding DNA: TGCGCCAGCAGCTTGGAAGGGTCCTATGGCTACACCTTC. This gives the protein CASSLEGSYGYTF.

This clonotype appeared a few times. CDR3 sequence: CASSTWDRALAIGEQFF. The CDR3 DNA reads as TGTGCCAGCAGTACTTGGGACCGAGCATTAGCGATAGGTGAGCAGTTCTTC. V gene TRBV6-5 combines with J gene TRBJ2-1; either TRBD1 or TRBD2 may fit D (5 bases each). V was clipped by 5 bases and J by 9 bases, with 26 bases between them. The CDR3 spans 17 residues. Germline V CDR1 and CDR2: MNHEY, SVGAGI.

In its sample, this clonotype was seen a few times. The DNA of the CDR3 is TGCAGCGGTACAGGGGGAGGGACCCAGTACTTC. This encodes CSGTGGGTQYF. The rearrangement uses TRBV29-1 and TRBJ2-5, with TRBD1 identical over 8 bases. V dropped 7 bases and J dropped 7; count of bases not matched to a gene: 5. CDR1 is SQVTM, CDR2 ANQGSEA, per germline. This CDR3 has 11 amino acids.

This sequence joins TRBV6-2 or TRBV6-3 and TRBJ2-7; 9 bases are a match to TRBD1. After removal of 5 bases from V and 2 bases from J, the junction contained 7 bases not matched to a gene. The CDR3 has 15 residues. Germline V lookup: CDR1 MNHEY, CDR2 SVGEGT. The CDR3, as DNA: TGTGCCAGCAGTCAAACCTGGACAGGGGCCTACGAGCAGTACTTC. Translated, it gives CASSQTWTGAYEQYF.

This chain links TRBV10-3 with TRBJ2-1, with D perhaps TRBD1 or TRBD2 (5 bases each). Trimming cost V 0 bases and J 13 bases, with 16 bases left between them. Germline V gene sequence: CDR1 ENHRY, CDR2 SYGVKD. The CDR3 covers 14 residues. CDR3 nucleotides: TGTGCCATCAGTGAGTCTGTCGGTGTGGGGACCCAGTTCTTC. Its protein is CAISESVGVGTQFF.

The CDR3 loop is CSVVAQWPGELFF. The CDR3 nucleotides read TGCAGCGTTGTGGCCCAGTGGCCCGGGGAGCTGTTTTTT. The chain links TRBV29-1 to TRBJ2-2; D remains ambiguous. V lost 4 bases and J 6 bases, leaving 12 bases between the germline ends. Germline V gene lookup returns CDR1 SQVTM and CDR2 ANQGSEA. The CDR3 covers 13 residues.

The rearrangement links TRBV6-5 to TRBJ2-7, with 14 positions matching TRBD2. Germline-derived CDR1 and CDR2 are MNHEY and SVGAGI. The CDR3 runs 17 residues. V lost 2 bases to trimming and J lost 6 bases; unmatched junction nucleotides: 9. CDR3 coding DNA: TGTGCCAGCAGTTACCCGGGACTAGCGGGAGAAGTCGTCGAGCAGTACTTC. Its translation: CASSYPGLAGEVVEQYF.

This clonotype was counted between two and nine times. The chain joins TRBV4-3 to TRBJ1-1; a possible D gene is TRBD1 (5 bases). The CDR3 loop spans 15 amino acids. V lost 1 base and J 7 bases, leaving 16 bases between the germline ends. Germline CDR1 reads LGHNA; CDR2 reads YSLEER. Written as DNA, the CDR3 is TGCGCCAGCAGCCAAGGGGGGAGGCAGGGCGGTGAAGCTTTCTTT. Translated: CASSQGGRQGGEAFF.

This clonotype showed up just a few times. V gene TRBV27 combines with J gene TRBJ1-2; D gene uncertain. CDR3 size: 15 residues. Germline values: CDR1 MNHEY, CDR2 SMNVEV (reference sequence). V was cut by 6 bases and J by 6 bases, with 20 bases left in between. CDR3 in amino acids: CASRLTGSGFNGYTF. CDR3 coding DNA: TGTGCCAGCAGACTAACGGGTTCCGGATTTAATGGCTACACCTTC.

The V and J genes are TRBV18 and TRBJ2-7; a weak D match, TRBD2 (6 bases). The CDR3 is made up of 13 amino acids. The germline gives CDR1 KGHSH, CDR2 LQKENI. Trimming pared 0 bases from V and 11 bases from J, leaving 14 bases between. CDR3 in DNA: TGTGCCAGCTCACCACCGGCTAGCGCGGGCAAGTACTTC. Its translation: CASSPPASAGKYF.